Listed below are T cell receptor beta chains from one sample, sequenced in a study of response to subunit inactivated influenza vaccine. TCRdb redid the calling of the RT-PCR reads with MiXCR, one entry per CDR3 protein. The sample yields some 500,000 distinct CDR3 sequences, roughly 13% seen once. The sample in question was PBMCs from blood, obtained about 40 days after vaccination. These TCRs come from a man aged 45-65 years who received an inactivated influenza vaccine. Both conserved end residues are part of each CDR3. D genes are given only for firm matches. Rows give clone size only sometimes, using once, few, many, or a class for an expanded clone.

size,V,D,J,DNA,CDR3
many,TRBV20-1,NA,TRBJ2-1,TGCAGTGCTAGATTCGATGAGCAGTTCTTC,CSARFDEQFF
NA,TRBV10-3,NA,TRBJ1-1,TGTGCCATCAGTGAGAGTCCCTCGAACACTGAAGCTTTCTTT,CAISESPSNTEAFF
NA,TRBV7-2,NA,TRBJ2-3,TGTGCCAGCAGCTTTGGAGGGGGGGCCGCCCGAGATACGCAGTATTTT,CASSFGGGAARDTQYF
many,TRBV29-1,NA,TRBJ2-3,TGCAGCTTGGGAAGAGGGGCGTTGGACACAGATACGCAGTATTTT,CSLGRGALDTDTQYF
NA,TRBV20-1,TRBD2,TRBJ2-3,TGCAGTGCTAGAGCCTTAGCGGGAGGAGATACGCAGTATTTT,CSARALAGGDTQYF
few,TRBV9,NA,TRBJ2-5,TGTGCCAGCAGCATCGATCCGGGACGCCAAGAGACCCAGTACTTC,CASSIDPGRQETQYF
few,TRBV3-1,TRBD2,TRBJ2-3,TGTGCCAGCAGCCACCCGTTGCGGGGGGGTGGGGCAGATACGCAGTATTTT,CASSHPLRGGGADTQYF
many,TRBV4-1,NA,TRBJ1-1,TGCGCCAGCAGCCAAGATCCGCAGGGGAACACTGAAGCTTTCTTT,CASSQDPQGNTEAFF
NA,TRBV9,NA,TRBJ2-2,TGTGCCAGCAGCTCCCGTCTTCGGGAGAACACCGGGGAGCTGTTTTTT,CASSSRLRENTGELFF
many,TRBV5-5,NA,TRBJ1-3,TGTGCCAGCAGCCCCCGCGACGGGGACACCATATATTTT,CASSPRDGDTIYF
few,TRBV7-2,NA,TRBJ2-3,TGTGCCAGCAGCTCTCCCCTAGCAGATACGCAGTATTTT,CASSSPLADTQYF
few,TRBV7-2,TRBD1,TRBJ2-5,TGTGCCAGCAGCCCTGGACAGGGGTCACGAGAGACCCAGTACTTC,CASSPGQGSRETQYF
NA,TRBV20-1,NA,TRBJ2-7,TGCAGTGCCGATCTGGGGTGGAGGGGGCTTAAGATGCAGTACTTC,CSADLGWRGLKMQYF
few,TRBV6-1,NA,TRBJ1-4,TGTGCCAGCAAAGACGACAGGTCCAATGAAAAACTGTTTTTT,CASKDDRSNEKLFF
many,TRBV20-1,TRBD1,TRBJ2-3,TGCAGTGCTAGTACAGGGGTCACAGATACGCAGTATTTT,CSASTGVTDTQYF
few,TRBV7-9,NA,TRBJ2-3,TGTGCCAGCAGCTCCCAATCGACCTTCCCGAGGGATACGCAGTATTTT,CASSSQSTFPRDTQYF
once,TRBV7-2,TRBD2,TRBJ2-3,TGTGACAGCAGCATACGACTAGCGGGAGGGATGCGGGATACGCAGTATTTT,CDSSIRLAGGMRDTQYF
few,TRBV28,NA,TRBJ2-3,TGTGCCAGCAGTTTGGGAATGTCAGGGCCTCTCACAGATACGCAGTATTTT,CASSLGMSGPLTDTQYF
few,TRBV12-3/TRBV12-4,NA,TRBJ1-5,TGTGCCAGCAGTCCTGCCTCAACAGGGTTTCAGCCCCAGCATTTT,CASSPASTGFQPQHF
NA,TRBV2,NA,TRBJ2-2,TGTGCCAGCAGCCGGGACTCCCGAACCGGAACCGGGGAGCTGTTTTTT,CASSRDSRTGTGELFF
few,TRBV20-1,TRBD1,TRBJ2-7,TGCAGTGCTAGAGATGGTGGGAAGGGACAGGTGAGCTCCTACGAGCAGTACTTC,CSARDGGKGQVSSYEQYF
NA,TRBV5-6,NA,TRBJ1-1,TGTGCCAGCATCCTGCGAGTGGTGGGCACTGAAGCTTTCTTT,CASILRVVGTEAFF
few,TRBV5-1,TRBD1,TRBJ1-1,TGCGCCAGCAGCCAACCAGGACAGGCTGAAGCTTTCTTT,CASSQPGQAEAFF
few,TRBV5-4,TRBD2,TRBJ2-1,TGTGCCAGCAGCTTGACTGGACTAGCGGCCAATGAGCAGTTCTTC,CASSLTGLAANEQFF
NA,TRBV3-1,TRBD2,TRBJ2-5,TGTGCCAGCAGCCAAGCCCTAGCGGGAGTTCAGACCCAGTACTTC,CASSQALAGVQTQYF
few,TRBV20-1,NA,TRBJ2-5,TGCAGTGCTAGGCTCCATAGTTTGGTAGAGACCCAGTACTTC,CSARLHSLVETQYF
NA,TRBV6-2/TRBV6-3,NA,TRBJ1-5,TGTGCCAGCAGTTACGGGCAGGGAGATCAGCCCCAGCATTTT,CASSYGQGDQPQHF
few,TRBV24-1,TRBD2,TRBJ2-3,TGTGCCACCAGTGCCCAGCGGGGGGAGGATACGCAGTATTTT,CATSAQRGEDTQYF
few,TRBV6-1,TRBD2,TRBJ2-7,TGTGCCAGCGCACCCCCAGGGGTTCTAGCGGGAGTTGAGCAGTACTTC,CASAPPGVLAGVEQYF
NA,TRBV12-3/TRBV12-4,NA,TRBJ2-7,TGTGCCAGCAGTCACACCGGGACATCCTCCTACGAGCAGTACTTC,CASSHTGTSSYEQYF
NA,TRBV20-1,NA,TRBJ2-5,TGCAGTGCTAGAGATACCGGGGAAGAGACCCAGTACTTC,CSARDTGEETQYF
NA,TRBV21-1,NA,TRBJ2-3,TGTGCCAGCAGCAATTGGGTCCGGGGACTTCTTAGCACAGATACGCAGTATTTT,CASSNWVRGLLSTDTQYF
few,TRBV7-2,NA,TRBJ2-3,TGTGCCAGCAGCGCTAGCAGCAGGAAGGCTACGCAGTATTTT,CASSASSRKATQYF
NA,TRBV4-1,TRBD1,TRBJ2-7,TGCGCCAGCAGCCGCCCGGGACAGGGGTCTTACGAGCAGTACTTC,CASSRPGQGSYEQYF
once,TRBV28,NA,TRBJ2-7,TGTGCCAACAGTCGGGGACATGGCTACGAGCATTACTTC,CANSRGHGYEHYF
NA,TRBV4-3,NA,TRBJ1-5,TGCGCCAGCAGCCAAGACAGACGTCCCAATCAGCCCCAGCATTTT,CASSQDRRPNQPQHF
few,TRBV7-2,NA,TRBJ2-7,TGTGCCAGCAGCTTAGCGCCCCGGACCGAGCAGTACTTC,CASSLAPRTEQYF
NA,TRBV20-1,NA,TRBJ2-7,TGCAGTGCTAGCATGCCCAGGTCAGGAACTACCTACGAGCAGTACTTC,CSASMPRSGTTYEQYF
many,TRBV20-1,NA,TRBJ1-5,TGCAGTGCCCCATCTCAGATGGGCAATCAGCCCCAGCATTTT,CSAPSQMGNQPQHF
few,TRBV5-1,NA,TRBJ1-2,TGCGCCAGCAGCTTGGCCTTCGACTATGGCTACACCTTC,CASSLAFDYGYTF